These 23 T cell receptor beta chains originate from one sample sequenced in a study of T cells in narcolepsy. Generated by immunoSEQ multiplex PCR, the TCRdb table keeps only in-frame clones and is missing some. This sample has about 34,000 clones; roughly four fifths occur once, and the top ten carry roughly 2.5%. The sample was CD45RA- memory CD4+ T cells from PBMCs. The origin of the receptors is a human donor with narcolepsy.

The V and J genes are TRBV10-3 and TRBJ2-5; D unclear. The end of the DNA aligns better with TRBJ2-7, so the J call may be wrong. CDR1 is ENHRY and CDR2 is SYGVKD in the germline V gene. This CDR3 region has 15 residues. The CDR3 DNA reads as TGTGCCATCAGTGATTGGCTCCCCCAATGGAGCGAGCAGTACTTC. Its protein product is CAISDWLPQWSEQYF.

This chain uses TRBV27 with TRBJ2-3; D gene uncertain. V was trimmed by 3 bases and J by 2 bases, leaving 9 bases between them. This CDR3 comprises 14 residues. The V gene's germline CDR1 is MNHEY and CDR2 SMNVEV (reference sequence). The CDR3 nucleotides read TGTGCCAGCAGTTTTGATCGCATCACAGATACGCAGTATTTT. Translation: CASSFDRITDTQYF.

The rearrangement uses TRBV7-7 and TRBJ2-1; possible D gene TRBD2, 6 bases. The CDR3 has 13 amino acids. CDR1 and CDR2 from the germline V gene are SSHAT and FNYEAQ (reference sequence). Trimming stripped 8 bases from V and 7 bases from J, with 15 bases between. The CDR3 is CASSTGERNEQFF. As DNA, the CDR3 is TGTGCCAGCTCAACGGGAGAGCGGAATGAGCAGTTCTTC.

The sample holds one count of this clone. This chain joins TRBV18 and TRBJ1-1; 7 bases match TRBD1. Germline V gene data show CDR1 as KGHSH and CDR2 as LQKENI. The CDR3 has 16 residues. J lost 1 base, V lost 3 bases, and 8 bases had no gene match. Here the CDR3 DNA reads TGTGCCAGCTCACCCCAACGGCAGGGGGAGAACACTGAAGCTTTCTTT. Translated, it gives CASSPQRQGENTEAFF.

The chain joins TRBV6-5 to TRBJ1-4; 9 positions agree with TRBD1. J was trimmed by 5 bases and V by 5 bases; bases with no gene match: 6. CDR1 is MNHEY, CDR2 SVGAGI, per germline. The CDR3 is 15 residues long. CDR3 bases: TGTGCCAGCAGTCCATGGGACAGGGCAAATGAAAAACTGTTTTTT. Protein: CASSPWDRANEKLFF.

The chain carries TRBV7-2 and TRBJ2-3; 10 bases line up with TRBD2. From germline, CDR1 is SGHTA and CDR2 FQGNSA. The V and J ends lost 4 bases and 0 bases, in that order; junction bases with no gene match: 4. The CDR3 loop spans 16 amino acids. Here the CDR3 reads CASSSTSGASTDTQYF. The CDR3 DNA sequence: TGTGCCAGCAGCTCAACTAGCGGGGCAAGCACAGATACGCAGTATTTT.

In nucleotides, the CDR3 is TGCACCAGCAGCGCGAGGACAAACTCTGGAAACACCATATATTTT. It is translated as CTSSARTNSGNTIYF. The chain has TRBV1 and TRBJ1-3; the D call TRBD1 from the table was never checked on the DNA. TRBV1 is a pseudogene. The CDR3 loop spans 15 amino acids.

This clone was detected once. The chain is built from TRBV5-1 and TRBJ2-3; unclear D gene. CDR3 length: 14 residues. Per germline, CDR1 SGHRS and CDR2 YFSETQ. Trimming removed 0 bases from V and 0 bases from J, with 5 bases in between. The CDR3 DNA sequence: TGCGCCAGCAGCTTGGTCGTCAGCACAGATACGCAGTATTTT. Translating it yields CASSLVVSTDTQYF.

This clone has only one observation. The rearrangement uses TRBV7-2 and TRBJ2-7, with D unresolved. The germline CDR1 and CDR2 sequences are SGHTA and FQGNSA. Trimming stripped 6 bases from V and 6 bases from J, with 15 bases between. This CDR3 spans 13 amino acids. CDR3 sequence: CASSPAGLGEQYF. The CDR3, as DNA: TGTGCCAGCAGTCCCGCCGGATTGGGCGAGCAGTACTTC.

The gene calls are TRBV4-1 and TRBJ2-5, with TRBD1 matching over 8 bases. The germline V gene has CDR1 MGHRA and CDR2 YSYEKL. Trimming removed 2 bases from V and 2 bases from J; junction bases left unmatched: 4. This CDR3 comprises 15 residues. The CDR3 here is CASSQIRDRQETQYF. CDR3 sequence (DNA): TGCGCCAGCAGCCAAATCCGGGACAGGCAAGAGACCCAGTACTTC.

This CDR3 is CASSASGRYHEQYF. CDR3 coding DNA: TGTGCCAGCAGCGCTAGCGGGAGATACCACGAGCAGTACTTC. This chain connects TRBV7-3 to TRBJ2-7; 10 nucleotides match TRBD2. Germline CDR1 reads SGHTA; CDR2 reads FQGTGA. V lost 5 bases, J lost 5 bases, and 6 bases stayed unmatched. This CDR3 is 14 amino acids long.

The chain uses TRBV6-1 and TRBJ1-2; D call uncertain. V lost 4 bases, J lost 7 bases, and 16 bases lay in between. The CDR3 totals 14 residues. In germline, CDR1 is MNHNS, CDR2 SASEGT. CDR3 sequence (DNA): TGTGCCAGCAGTGCGGAAGGTGCTACCTTTGGCTACACCTTC. Amino acid sequence: CASSAEGATFGYTF.

V gene TRBV7-2 combines with J gene TRBJ1-6, with D perhaps TRBD1 (6 bases). CDR3 length equals 15 residues. With 5 bases removed from V and 3 bases from J, the gap between germline ends came to 11 bases. The germline V gene has CDR1 SGHTA and CDR2 FQGNSA. The CDR3 region is CASSIRDIYNSPLHF. Here the CDR3 DNA reads TGTGCCAGCAGCATCCGGGACATCTATAATTCACCCCTCCACTTT.

The rearrangement uses TRBV28 and TRBJ2-5; D remains ambiguous. The CDR3 length is 15 residues. From germline, CDR1 is MDHEN and CDR2 SYDVKM. The ends were cut back, 4 bases at V and 5 bases at J, with 17 bases in the middle. This CDR3 is CASSSTLLLGETQYF. Here the CDR3 DNA reads TGTGCCAGCAGTTCGACCTTACTCTTAGGGGAGACCCAGTACTTC. Looking up the rest from reference TRBV28 and TRBJ2-5 gives the full variable domain: DVKVTQSSRYLVKRTGEKVFLECVQDMDHENMFWYRQDPGLGLRLIYFSYDVKMKEKGDIPEGYSVSREKKERFSLILESASTNQTSMYLCASSSTLLLGETQYFGPGTRLLVL.

This clone turned up a few times. The chain carries TRBV19 and TRBJ1-3; no definite D call. V dropped 7 bases and J dropped 4 bases, with 14 bases sitting between them. The CDR3 consists of 14 residues. CDR1 is LNHDA and CDR2 is SQIVND in the germline V gene (reference sequence). The CDR3 reads CASKAPGRGNTIYF. The CDR3 DNA reads TGTGCCAGTAAGGCACCGGGTCGAGGAAACACCATATATTTT.

The chain uses TRBV9 and TRBJ2-2; the D gene could be TRBD1 or TRBD2 (5 bases each). Trimming removed 5 bases at V and 0 bases at J, with 8 bases between. In germline, CDR1 is SGDLS, CDR2 YYNGEE. The CDR3 runs to 14 residues. As DNA, the CDR3 is TGTGCCAGCAGGGGGGAACCGAACACCGGGGAGCTGTTTTTT. Its protein is CASRGEPNTGELFF.

J is TRBJ2-2 and V is TRBV10-3, with D maybe TRBD1 (6 bases). Per germline, CDR1 ENHRY and CDR2 SYGVKD. This CDR3 has 14 residues. V lost 8 bases, J lost 4 bases, and 14 bases lay in between. The CDR3: CAIGLQGSTGELFF. As DNA, the CDR3 is TGTGCCATCGGTCTACAGGGAAGCACCGGGGAGCTGTTTTTT.

This clone has a single count. The V gene is TRBV6-1, the J gene TRBJ1-1; tentative D call: TRBD1 (5 bases). CDR1 and CDR2 from the germline V gene are MNHNS and SASEGT. The ends were cut back, 6 bases at V and 0 bases at J, with 11 bases in the middle. This CDR3 has 14 residues. Here the CDR3 DNA reads TGTGCCAGCAGGGCAGGGAACCTGAACACTGAAGCTTTCTTT. This codes for CASRAGNLNTEAFF.

This clone was seen only a few times. The gene calls are TRBV5-1 and TRBJ1-2; D remains unclear. The CDR3 consists of 14 residues. Germline CDR1 is SGHRS and CDR2 is YFSETQ. The germline V and J ends were trimmed by 4 bases and 4 bases, with 14 bases remaining between them. Here the CDR3 reads CASSLLDGAYGYTF. For the CDR3, the DNA is TGCGCCAGCAGCCTACTCGACGGAGCCTATGGCTACACCTTC.

The chain joins TRBV19 to TRBJ1-2, with D possibly TRBD1 on 6 matching bases. This CDR3 is 14 amino acids long. Germline V gene sequence: CDR1 LNHDA, CDR2 SQIVND (reference sequence). Deletions cut 2 bases from V and 2 bases from J, with 9 bases between. The CDR3 loop reads CASSIPTGNYGYTF. The DNA of the CDR3 is TGTGCCAGTAGTATACCGACAGGAAACTATGGCTACACCTTC.

The CDR3 loop is CASSIDSGKLFF. CDR3 bases: TGTGCCAGTAGTATCGACTCGGGAAAACTGTTTTTT. The genes are TRBV19 and TRBJ1-4; D is undetermined. Per germline, CDR1 LNHDA and CDR2 SQIVND (reference sequence). The CDR3 contains 12 residues. Trimming pared 3 bases from V and 10 bases from J, leaving 9 bases between.

This chain joins TRBV14 and TRBJ2-5; D gene uncertain. V was clipped by 4 bases and J by 2 bases, with 14 bases between them. The CDR3 totals 15 residues. Germline CDR1 and CDR2: SGHDN and FVKESK. CDR3: CASSRGSLPQETQYF. In DNA, the CDR3 is TGTGCCAGCAGCCGGGGTTCCCTACCTCAAGAGACCCAGTACTTC. Filled out from reference TRBV14 and TRBJ2-5, the complete variable domain reads EAGVTQFPSHSVIEKGQTVTLRCDPISGHDNLYWYRRVMGKEIKFLLHFVKESKQDESGMPNNRFLAERTGGTYSTLKVQPAELEDSGVYFCASSRGSLPQETQYFGPGTRLLVL.

The chain employs TRBV28 and TRBJ1-5; no definite D call. CDR3 length: 15 residues. Trimming cost V 10 bases and J 1 base, with 17 bases left between them. Germline CDR1 MDHEN, CDR2 SYDVKM. CDR3 protein: CATARVGESNQPQHF. Written as DNA, the CDR3 is TGTGCCACCGCAAGGGTGGGCGAGAGCAATCAGCCCCAGCATTTT.